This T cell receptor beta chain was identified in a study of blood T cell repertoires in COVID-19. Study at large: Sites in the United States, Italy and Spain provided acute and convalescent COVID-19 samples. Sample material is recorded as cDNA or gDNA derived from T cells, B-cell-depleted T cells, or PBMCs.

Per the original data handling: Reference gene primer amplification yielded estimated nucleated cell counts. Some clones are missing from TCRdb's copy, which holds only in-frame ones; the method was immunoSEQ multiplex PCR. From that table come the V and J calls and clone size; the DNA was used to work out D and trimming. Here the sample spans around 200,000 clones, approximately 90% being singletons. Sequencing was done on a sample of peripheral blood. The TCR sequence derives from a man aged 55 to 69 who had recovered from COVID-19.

The DNA for the CDR3 is TGTGCCAGCAGATCCACGGGTCCCGGGACAGAAATATTCTATGGCTACACCTTC. This encodes CASRSTGPGTEIFYGYTF. This chain connects TRBV28 to TRBJ1-2, with TRBD1 matching over 7 bases. J was trimmed by 4 bases and V by 6 bases; bases with no gene match: 20. This CDR3 contains 18 residues. CDR1 and CDR2 from the germline V gene are MDHEN and SYDVKM.